These T cell receptor beta chains were read from a single sample in a study of OX40 agonist ivuxolimab in advanced cancers. Data came from immunoSEQ multiplex PCR; TCRdb stores just in-frame clones and leaves some out. The sample consists of more than 60,000 clones, roughly four fifths of them appearing once. The sample here was CD4+ or CD8+ T cells sorted from blood, taken in a trial of the OX40 agonist ivuxolimab. The source of these receptors is an adult with an advanced solid tumor such as melanoma, head and neck, liver or kidney cancer. CDR3s leave out the opening cysteine and the closing phenylalanine or tryptophan. The order of the fields is V gene, J gene, CDR3 protein.

V gene: TRBV10-2; J gene: TRBJ2-6; CDR3 protein: ASRGGQGANGANVLT
V gene: TRBV2; J gene: TRBJ2-2; CDR3 protein: ASRGQHTGELF
V gene: TRBV5-4; J gene: TRBJ2-7; CDR3 protein: ASSPGGVGAYEQY
V gene: TRBV6-5; J gene: TRBJ1-2; CDR3 protein: ASSPLPEGHGYT
V gene: TRBV5-8; J gene: TRBJ1-1; CDR3 protein: ASSLSGGYTEAF
V gene: TRBV7-9; J gene: TRBJ2-5; CDR3 protein: ASSSTGAPTQY
V gene: TRBV7-2; J gene: TRBJ2-7; CDR3 protein: ASGKTIFLEQY
V gene: TRBV10-3; J gene: TRBJ1-2; CDR3 protein: AIRLLTGAGGYT
V gene: TRBV28; J gene: TRBJ1-5; CDR3 protein: ASSFLDPRNSNQPQH
V gene: TRBV6-5; J gene: TRBJ1-4; CDR3 protein: ATSRRVATNEKLF
V gene: TRBV11-2; J gene: TRBJ1-1; CDR3 protein: ASSQDRNTEAF
V gene: TRBV11-3; J gene: TRBJ2-7; CDR3 protein: ASREYEQY
V gene: TRBV6-5; J gene: TRBJ1-5; CDR3 protein: ASSYSTGDQPQH
V gene: TRBV5-4; J gene: TRBJ2-7; CDR3 protein: ASTQRGVYEQY
V gene: TRBV11-2; J gene: TRBJ2-1; CDR3 protein: ASSPLWGGSHNEQF
V gene: TRBV6-1; J gene: TRBJ2-7; CDR3 protein: ASMLGQGTYEQY
V gene: TRBV7-2; J gene: TRBJ2-7; CDR3 protein: ASSFGVYEQY
V gene: TRBV18; J gene: TRBJ1-1; CDR3 protein: ASSPQSDLTEAF
V gene: TRBV7-9; J gene: TRBJ2-1; CDR3 protein: ASSFELAGGRSYNEQF
V gene: TRBV2; J gene: TRBJ2-3; CDR3 protein: ASSSQGANTDTQY
V gene: TRBV2; J gene: TRBJ1-3; CDR3 protein: ASSFGQGTAGNTIY
V gene: TRBV6-5; J gene: TRBJ1-6; CDR3 protein: ASSRTSYNSPLH
V gene: TRBV2; J gene: TRBJ2-5; CDR3 protein: ASKFRETQY
V gene: TRBV6-4; J gene: TRBJ2-1; CDR3 protein: ASSTSPGGRNEQF
V gene: TRBV4-2; J gene: TRBJ2-1; CDR3 protein: ASSLDFLAGGTNEQF